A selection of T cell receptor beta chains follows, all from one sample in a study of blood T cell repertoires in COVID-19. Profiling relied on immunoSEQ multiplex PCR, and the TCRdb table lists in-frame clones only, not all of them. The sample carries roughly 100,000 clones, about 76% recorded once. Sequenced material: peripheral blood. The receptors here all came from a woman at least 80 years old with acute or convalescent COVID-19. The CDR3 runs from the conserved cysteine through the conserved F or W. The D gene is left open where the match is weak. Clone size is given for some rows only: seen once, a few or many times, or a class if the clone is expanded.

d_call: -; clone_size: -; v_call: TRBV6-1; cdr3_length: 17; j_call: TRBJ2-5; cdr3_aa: CASSEYLGRGRGETQYF; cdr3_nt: TGTGCCAGCAGTGAATACTTAGGCCGGGGTAGAGGGGAGACCCAGTACTTC
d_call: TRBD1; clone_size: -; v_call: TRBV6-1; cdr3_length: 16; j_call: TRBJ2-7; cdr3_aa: CASSEFPVGQGYEQYF; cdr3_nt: TGTGCCAGCAGTGAATTTCCCGTAGGACAGGGGTACGAGCAGTACTTC
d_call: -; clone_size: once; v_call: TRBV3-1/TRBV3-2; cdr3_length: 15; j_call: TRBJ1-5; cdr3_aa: CASSLLKGKSQPQHF; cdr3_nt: TGTGCCAGCAGCCTATTGAAGGGGAAGAGTCAGCCCCAGCATTTT
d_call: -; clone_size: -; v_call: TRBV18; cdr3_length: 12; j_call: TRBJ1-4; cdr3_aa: CASSRSQDGLFF; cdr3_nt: TGTGCCAGCTCCCGTTCACAGGACGGGCTGTTTTTT
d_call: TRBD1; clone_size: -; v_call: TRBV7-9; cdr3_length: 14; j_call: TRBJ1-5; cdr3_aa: CASSGQAGNQPQHF; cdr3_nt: TGTGCCAGCAGCGGACAGGCGGGCAATCAGCCCCAGCATTTT
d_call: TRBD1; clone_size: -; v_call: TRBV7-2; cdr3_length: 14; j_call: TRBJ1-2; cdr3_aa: CASTPLGQRYGYTF; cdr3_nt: TGTGCCAGCACCCCCTTGGGACAGCGCTATGGCTACACCTTC
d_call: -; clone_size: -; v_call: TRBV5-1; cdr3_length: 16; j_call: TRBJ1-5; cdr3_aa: CASSPGQGMGNQPQHF; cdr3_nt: TGCGCCAGCAGCCCCGGGCAGGGAATGGGCAATCAGCCCCAGCATTTT
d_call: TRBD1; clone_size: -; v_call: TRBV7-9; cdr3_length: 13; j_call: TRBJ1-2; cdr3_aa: CASSWTGDYGYTF; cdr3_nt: TGTGCCAGCAGCTGGACAGGGGACTATGGCTACACCTTC
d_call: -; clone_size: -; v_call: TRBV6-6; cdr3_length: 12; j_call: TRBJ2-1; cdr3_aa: CASSYSGREQFF; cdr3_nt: TGTGCCAGCAGTTACTCGGGGCGAGAGCAGTTCTTC
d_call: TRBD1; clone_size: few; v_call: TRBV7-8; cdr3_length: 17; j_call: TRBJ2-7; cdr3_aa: CASSSHDGTGRSYEQYF; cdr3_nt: TGTGCCAGCAGCTCACATGACGGGACAGGGCGTTCCTACGAGCAGTACTTC
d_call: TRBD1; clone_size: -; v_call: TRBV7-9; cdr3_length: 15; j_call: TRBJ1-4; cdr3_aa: CASSSDTGANEKLFF; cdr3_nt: TGTGCCAGCAGCTCAGACACAGGGGCAAATGAAAAACTGTTTTTT
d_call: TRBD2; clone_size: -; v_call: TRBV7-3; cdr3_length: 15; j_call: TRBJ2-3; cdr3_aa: CASSRSGSNTDTQYF; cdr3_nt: TGTGCCAGCAGCCGGAGCGGGAGCAACACAGATACGCAGTATTTT